Included here is one T cell receptor beta chain sequence, with context. Its antigen is as yet unknown. CDR3 length: 12 amino acids. Trimming took 5 bases from V and 3 from J; bases not matched to a gene: 3. Germline V lookup: CDR1 SQVTM, CDR2 ANQGSEA. The data were obtained in a study of cytomegalovirus exposure and HLA in healthy donors. Study background: Unique TCRs numbering some 80 million, obtained from HLA-typed donors, made up an early data release.

In the PCR, 60 Vbeta and 13 Jbeta primers were used. Clones were sequenced by immunoSEQ multiplex PCR, and TCRdb holds only the in-frame ones, with some missing. With about 200,000 clones in the sample, the ten largest clones hold over 0.95%. General study findings and limits: Some V segments, TRBV6-2 and TRBV6-3 among them, were indistinguishable and were therefore excluded. In a later analysis, 15,000 to 20,000 TCR beta sequences were associated with HLA alleles at 0.05 false discovery rate. The authors listed roughly 150 TCR beta chains as cytomegalovirus-associated.

The source is a girl aged 2-10 years in good health and CMV-seropositive. The J gene is TRBJ2-7, the V gene TRBV29-1, with 8 bases that match TRBD1. Specimen: PBMCs. CDR3 region: CSVSGTGYEQYF. The CDR3 nucleotides read TGCAGCGTTTCCGGGACAGGCTACGAGCAGTACTTC.